The 5 T cell receptor beta chains below come from one sample, sequenced in a study of T-cell reconstitution after alpha-beta-depleted transplantation in children. A library of TCRbeta sequences, prepared with unique molecular identifiers, was generated. MiXCR was run by TCRdb on the PCR reads, yielding one entry per CDR3 protein. The sample carries fewer than 550,000 distinct CDR3 sequences, about an eighth recorded once. The sample here was PBMCs, mostly from graft donor cells, taken 180 days after TCRalphabeta/CD19-depleted stem cell transplant. The receptors stem from a female patient aged 2-10 years who had a stem cell transplant for aplastic anemia, so the T cells may come from the graft donor.

The rearrangement joins TRBV6-5 to TRBJ2-7; 8 bases agree with TRBD1. Germline loops: CDR1 MNHEY, CDR2 SVGAGI. This CDR3 spans 16 amino acids. Germline trimming cut 0 bases from V and 4 bases from J; bases unmatched to any gene: 8. CDR3 DNA sequence: TGTGCCAGCAGTTACTCCGGGACAGGAAAACAATACGAGCAGTACTTC. Translated, it gives CASSYSGTGKQYEQYF.

This clonotype was observed a handful of times. This chain connects TRBV7-6 to TRBJ2-1; 9 nucleotides agree with TRBD2. The CDR3 loop spans 18 amino acids. CDR1 is SGHVS and CDR2 is FNYEAQ in the germline V gene. With 5 bases clipped from V and 2 bases from J, the junction kept 13 bases outside the gene matches. Here the CDR3 reads CASSGRWAGGPPYNEQFF. For the CDR3, the DNA is TGTGCCAGCAGCGGCAGATGGGCGGGAGGGCCCCCCTACAATGAGCAGTTCTTC.

There are a few counts of this clonotype. The V and J genes are TRBV7-9 and TRBJ2-7, with 10 bases aligning to TRBD2. The CDR3 runs to 17 residues. Germline CDR1 reads SEHNR; CDR2 reads FQNEAQ (reference sequence). V shed 5 bases and J 2 bases; nucleotides not matched to a gene: 12. The CDR3: CASSKKGPAGGPYEQYF. Here the CDR3 DNA reads TGTGCCAGCAGCAAAAAGGGCCCAGCGGGAGGGCCCTACGAGCAGTACTTC.

This clonotype was found a few times. The gene calls are TRBV11-2 and TRBJ2-1; no clear D. In germline, CDR1 is SGHAT, CDR2 FQNNGV. This CDR3 is 12 amino acids long. V shed 7 bases and J shed 6 bases, with 10 bases lying between them. The CDR3 DNA is TGTGCCAGCACCCTAGGCGTCAATGAGCAGTTCTTC. Protein sequence: CASTLGVNEQFF.

This clonotype was detected a few times. The chain links TRBV27 to TRBJ1-1, with D possibly TRBD1 on 5 matching bases. The CDR3 covers 14 residues. Germline CDR1 is MNHEY and CDR2 is SMNVEV (reference sequence). The V end was cut by 4 bases, the J end by 0 bases, with 9 bases between. This chain's CDR3 is CASSWGDLNTEAFF. The CDR3, as DNA: TGTGCCAGCAGTTGGGGGGACTTGAACACTGAAGCTTTCTTT.